Below are 19 T cell receptor beta chains sequenced from a single sample in a study of OX40 agonist ivuxolimab in advanced cancers. Profiling relied on immunoSEQ multiplex PCR, and the TCRdb table lists in-frame clones only, not all of them. The profile shows 40,000 to 45,000 clones, roughly 78% of them singletons. The source was CD4+ or CD8+ T cells sorted from blood, collected in a trial of the OX40 agonist ivuxolimab. These receptors all stem from an adult with an advanced solid tumor such as melanoma, head and neck, liver or kidney cancer.

This chain links TRBV5-1 with TRBJ2-1; 14 nucleotides align to TRBD2. The CDR3 sequence is 19 residues long. The junction had 5 bases not matched to a gene; V was cut back by 0 bases and J by 0 bases. Germline V gives CDR1 SGHRS, CDR2 YFSETQ. Written as DNA, the CDR3 is TGCGCCAGCAGCTTGGGGGGACTAGCGGGAGTGGGCTCCTACAATGAGCAGTTCTTC. Translating gives CASSLGGLAGVGSYNEQFF.

The chain recombines TRBV4-3 with TRBJ2-1; 12 positions match TRBD2. This CDR3 comprises 15 residues. V lost 7 bases and J lost 5; bases outside the gene matches: 6. The V gene's germline CDR1 is LGHNA and CDR2 YSLEER. The CDR3 region is CASIHSSGRDNEQFF. In DNA, the CDR3 is TGCGCCAGCATCCACTCTAGCGGGAGGGACAATGAGCAGTTCTTC.

This clone was seen a few times. The J gene is TRBJ2-3, the V gene TRBV7-2; tentatively, D is TRBD1 (6 bases). V was pared by 5 bases and J by 6 bases, with 18 bases between. CDR3 length: 15 residues. CDR1 is SGHTA and CDR2 is FQGNSA in the germline V gene. The CDR3 DNA is TGTGCCAGCAGCCCACCTCAGGGGCTGGGTGATACGCAGTATTTT. Translated, it gives CASSPPQGLGDTQYF.

The genes are TRBV30 and TRBJ2-7, with D tentatively TRBD2 (8 bases). Germline values: CDR1 GTSNPN, CDR2 SVGIG (reference sequence). This CDR3 contains 14 residues. Trimming shortened V by 2 bases and J by 9 bases, and 20 bases separated the two germline ends. This CDR3 is CAWSRGRTSPGQYF. CDR3 nucleotide sequence: TGTGCCTGGAGTAGGGGGCGGACTAGCCCAGGGCAGTACTTC.

The chain employs TRBV6-5 and TRBJ1-5; no clear D gene. This CDR3 comprises 12 residues. The V end was cut by 6 bases, the J end by 10 bases, with 13 bases between. From germline, CDR1 is MNHEY and CDR2 SVGAGI. The CDR3 nucleotides are TGTGCCAGCAGCCCGAGGAGTGGACCCCAGCATTTT. Translated, it gives CASSPRSGPQHF.

J is TRBJ1-5 and V is TRBV7-3; D gene ambiguous. The germline gives CDR1 SGHTA, CDR2 FQGTGA. Between the trimmed V and J ends, which lost 3 bases and 3 bases, there was a span of 9 bases. The CDR3 runs 14 residues. CDR3 residues: CASSFSAFNQPQHF. DNA of the CDR3: TGTGCCAGCAGCTTCTCTGCCTTCAATCAGCCCCAGCATTTT.

J is TRBJ1-2 and V is TRBV28; D gene ambiguous. The CDR3 is made up of 11 amino acids. In germline, CDR1 is MDHEN, CDR2 SYDVKM. The V end was cut by 4 bases, the J end by 4 bases, with 4 bases between. In nucleotides, the CDR3 is TGTGCCAGCAGTTCGTCCTATGGCTACACCTTC. Its translation: CASSSSYGYTF.

This rearrangement joins TRBV7-2 to TRBJ2-5; 11 bases are shared with TRBD2. CDR1 SGHTA and CDR2 FQGNSA come from the germline V gene. V shed 4 bases, J shed 2 bases, and the junction held 3 bases outside the gene matches. The CDR3 length is 15 residues. The CDR3 coding sequence is TGTGCCAGCAGCTCCCGGACTAGCGGGCAAGAGACCCAGTACTTC. Amino acids: CASSSRTSGQETQYF.

The chain uses TRBV7-2 and TRBJ2-3; D possibly corresponds to TRBD2 (6 bases). Trimming removed 5 bases from V and 3 bases from J, with 12 bases in between. Germline CDR1 and CDR2: SGHTA and FQGNSA. The CDR3 has 14 residues. The CDR3 DNA sequence: TGTGCCAGCAGCCGTGGAGGGCCAACAGATACGCAGTATTTT. Amino acid sequence: CASSRGGPTDTQYF.

The rearrangement joins TRBV19 to TRBJ2-5; 7 positions agree with TRBD2. The CDR3 totals 14 residues. CDR1 is LNHDA and CDR2 is SQIVND in the germline V gene (reference sequence). V dropped 7 bases and J dropped 1; count of bases not matched to a gene: 6. In nucleotides, the CDR3 is TGTGCCAGTACCCGCCCGGGGGGCCAAGAGACCCAGTACTTC. Residues: CASTRPGGQETQYF.

This chain connects TRBV5-5 to TRBJ2-1, with D perhaps TRBD2 (6 bases). This CDR3 is 15 amino acids long. CDR1 and CDR2 (germline): SGHKS, YYEKEE (reference sequence). V lost 1 base and J 7 bases, leaving 15 bases between the germline ends. CDR3 sequence reads: CASSLLGGRRNEQFF. CDR3 in DNA: TGTGCCAGCAGCTTGTTGGGAGGCCGCCGGAATGAGCAGTTCTTC.

This rearrangement joins TRBV5-4 to TRBJ1-2; no definite D call. Germline assignment: CDR1 SGHNT and CDR2 YYREEE (reference sequence). Trimming left V 0 bases short and J 3 bases short, with 12 bases between. This CDR3 has 15 residues. Here the CDR3 reads CASSLDVAWDYGYTF. As DNA, the CDR3 is TGTGCCAGCAGCTTGGATGTGGCTTGGGACTATGGCTACACCTTC.

Details on this clone: Germline and junction disagree at one end, which may indicate a read error. The chain has TRBV10-3 and TRBJ2-2; TRBD1 aligns across 9 bases. This CDR3 contains 17 residues. Per germline, CDR1 ENHRY and CDR2 SYGVKD. DNA for the CDR3: TGTGCATGCGGGGGAGCCGGGACAGGGATAATCACCGGTGAGCTGTTTTTT. This encodes CACGGAGTGIITGELFF.

The chain employs TRBV6-1 and TRBJ2-3, with D possibly matching TRBD1 (5 bases). Trimming removed 6 bases at V and 1 base at J, with 14 bases between. This CDR3 is 15 amino acids long. Germline V gives CDR1 MNHNS, CDR2 SASEGT. CDR3 in DNA: TGTGCCAGCAGCCAAGGGGCCTGGCGCACAGATACGCAGTATTTT. The encoded protein is CASSQGAWRTDTQYF.

This chain links TRBV9 with TRBJ1-2, with 8 bases lining up with TRBD1. Germline values: CDR1 SGDLS, CDR2 YYNGEE. CDR3 size: 15 residues. V lost 2 bases to trimming and J lost 8 bases; unmatched junction nucleotides: 11. CDR3 in amino acids: CASSVDRGEEKGYTF. For the CDR3, the DNA is TGTGCCAGCAGCGTCGACAGGGGAGAAGAAAAGGGCTACACCTTC.

V is TRBV30 and J is TRBJ1-5; the D gene is possibly TRBD1 (5 bases). CDR1 and CDR2 from the germline V gene are GTSNPN and SVGIG (reference sequence). Deletions cut 0 bases from V and 3 bases from J, with 12 bases between. This CDR3 is built from 15 residues. For the CDR3, the DNA is TGTGCCTGGAGTGTAAGAAGAGGGGTCAATCAGCCCCAGCATTTT. Translating gives CAWSVRRGVNQPQHF.

This clone was detected once. The rearrangement links TRBV10-3 to TRBJ2-3; 9 nucleotides match TRBD2. Germline V gene data show CDR1 as ENHRY and CDR2 as SYGVKD. The CDR3 extends over 15 amino acids. Trimming took 0 bases from V and 6 from J; bases not matched to a gene: 4. The CDR3 nucleotides read TGTGCCATCAGTGAGTCGTCGAGCGGGAGGGATACGCAGTATTTT. This sequence encodes CAISESSSGRDTQYF.

This chain uses TRBV30 with TRBJ1-1; TRBD1 might be the D (5 bases). The germline V and J ends were trimmed by 0 bases and 7 bases, with 6 bases remaining between them. Looked up from germline, CDR1 is GTSNPN and CDR2 is SVGIG (reference sequence). This CDR3 comprises 11 residues. DNA for the CDR3: TGTGCCTGGAGTGTGGGGGTTGAAGCTTTCTTT. As protein: CAWSVGVEAFF.

This sequence joins TRBV25-1 and TRBJ2-7, with D possibly TRBD2 on 6 matching bases. The V and J ends lost 9 bases and 4 bases respectively, with 19 bases between them. Germline CDR1 reads MGHDK; CDR2 reads SYGVNS. The CDR3 contains 14 residues. The CDR3 region has the DNA TGTGCCAGAGTTCGACCTCGGGGGACGTACGAGCAGTACTTC. Its translation is CARVRPRGTYEQYF.